This T cell receptor beta chain was identified during a study of PD-1 blockade in classical Hodgkin lymphoma. With 1 base clipped from V and 4 bases from J, the junction kept 12 bases outside the gene matches. The CDR3 spans 17 residues. CDR1 SGHNT and CDR2 YYREEE come from the germline V gene (reference sequence). Study results and caveats: Reports indicated that newly diagnosed patients had lower baseline TCR diversity than healthy donors did.

The repertoire was sequenced with immunoSEQ multiplex PCR; TCRdb's copy has only in-frame clones and lacks some. The data hold about 110,000 clones, with roughly 87% observed a single time. Points on this clone: Its antigen is undetermined.

All the patients suffered relapse after autologous stem cell transplantation, and brentuximab vedotin exposure differed. The sample consisted of peripheral blood mononuclear cells (PBMCs), taken before the second cycle of nivolumab. The clonotype originates from a human donor with classical Hodgkin lymphoma. This chain joins TRBV5-4 and TRBJ2-7, with 9 bases lining up with TRBD2. CDR3 in amino acids: CASSLRYGGRAGYEQYF. The CDR3 DNA sequence: TGTGCCAGCAGCTTGAGGTATGGCGGGAGGGCCGGGTACGAGCAGTACTTC.